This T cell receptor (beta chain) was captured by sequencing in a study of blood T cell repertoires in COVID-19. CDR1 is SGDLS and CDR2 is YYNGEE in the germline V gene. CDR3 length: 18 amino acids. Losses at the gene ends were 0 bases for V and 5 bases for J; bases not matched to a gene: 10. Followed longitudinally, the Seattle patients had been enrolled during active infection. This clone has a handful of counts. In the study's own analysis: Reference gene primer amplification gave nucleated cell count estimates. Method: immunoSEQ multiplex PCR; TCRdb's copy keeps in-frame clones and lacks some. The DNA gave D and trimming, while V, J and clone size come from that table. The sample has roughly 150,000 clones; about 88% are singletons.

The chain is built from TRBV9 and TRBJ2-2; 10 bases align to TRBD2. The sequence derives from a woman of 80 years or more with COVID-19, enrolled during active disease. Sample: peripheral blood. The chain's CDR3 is CASSVAGTSGIRTGELFF. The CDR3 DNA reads TGTGCCAGCAGCGTAGCGGGTACTAGCGGGATCAGGACCGGGGAGCTGTTTTTT.